The T cell receptor (beta chain) under discussion was sequenced for a study of identical twins. The sample holds many counts of this clonotype. Antigen: not known. Study-wide points: Compared with models, monozygotic twins showed more out-of-frame TCR alpha sharing.

MiXCR was run by TCRdb on the 5' RACE reads, yielding one entry per CDR3 protein. The table has around 220,000 distinct CDR3 sequences, about 10% seen once. V shed 5 bases and J 6 bases; nucleotides not matched to a gene: 6. The CDR3 has 13 residues. Germline V gene sequence: CDR1 SQVTM, CDR2 ANQGSEA. J is TRBJ1-1 and V is TRBV29-1; TRBD1 agrees at 10 bases. The TCR originated in a man aged 45-65 years in good health. Specimen: memory T cells sorted from blood. The CDR3 DNA reads TGCAGCGTTAGACAGGGGGCTGGCGCTGAAGCTTTCTTT. It yields the protein CSVRQGAGAEAFF.